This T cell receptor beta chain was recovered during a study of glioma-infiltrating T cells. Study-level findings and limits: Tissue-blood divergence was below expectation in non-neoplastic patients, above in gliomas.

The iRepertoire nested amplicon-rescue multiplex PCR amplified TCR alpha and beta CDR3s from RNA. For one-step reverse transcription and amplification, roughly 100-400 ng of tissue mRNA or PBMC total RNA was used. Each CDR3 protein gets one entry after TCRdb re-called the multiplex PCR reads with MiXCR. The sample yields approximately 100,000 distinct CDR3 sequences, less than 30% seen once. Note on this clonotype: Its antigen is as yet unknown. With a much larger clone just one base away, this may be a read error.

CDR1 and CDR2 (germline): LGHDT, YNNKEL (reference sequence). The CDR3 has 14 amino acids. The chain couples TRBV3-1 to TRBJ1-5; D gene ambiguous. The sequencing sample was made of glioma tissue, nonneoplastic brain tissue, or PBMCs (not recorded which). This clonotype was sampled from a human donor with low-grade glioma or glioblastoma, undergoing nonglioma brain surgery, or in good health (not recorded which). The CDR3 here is CASSPVGSNQPQNF. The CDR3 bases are TGTGCCAGCAGCCCAGTCGGTAGCAATCAGCCCCAGAATTTT.